Detailed here is one T cell receptor beta chain. The data belong to a study of blood T cells in healthy people across ages. The CDR3 has 17 residues. V shed 0 bases, J shed 1 base, and the junction held 5 bases outside the gene matches. Per germline, CDR1 SGHAT and CDR2 FQNNGV. A second roughly 6 to 12 cycle PCR used barcoded and J-beta primers. Through a template-switch adaptor with 12 random nucleotides, each cDNA molecule received a tag. MiXCR, run by TCRdb on the 5' RACE reads, gives a single entry per CDR3 protein. The table has about 1.4 million distinct CDR3 sequences, approximately 60% seen once.

The chain links TRBV11-2 to TRBJ2-2; 7 bases align to TRBD2. The sample was blood. This TCR was sampled from a man aged 18-30 years in good health. This CDR3 reads CASSLDVQRGNTGELFF. For the CDR3, the DNA is TGTGCCAGCAGCTTAGATGTGCAGCGGGGGAACACCGGGGAGCTGTTTTTT.